Sequencing of this TCR beta chain was carried out in a study of T cell responses to AZD1222 COVID-19 vaccine. In the study overall: Pooled in the analysis were second doses at about 4 or about 12 weeks.

General study results and limits: Baseline seropositivity occurred in only a handful of AZD1222 recipients.

On this clone itself: Its specificity is unknown.

Sequencing was performed with immunoSEQ multiplex PCR; in TCRdb, only in-frame clones are kept and a portion is missing. This sample has 75,000 to 100,000 clones; over 85% occur once, and the top ten carry 10% to 15%. Germline CDR1 is MNHEY and CDR2 is SMNVEV (reference sequence). V was clipped by 2 bases and J by 4 bases; unmatched bases: 1. The CDR3 has 14 residues. The chain carries TRBV27 and TRBJ1-4; 7 nucleotides match TRBD1. This specimen was peripheral blood, taken on day 0 of AZD1222 vaccination. This sequence was found in an adult in good health. CDR3 DNA sequence: TGTGCCAGCAGTTTACACAGGGGTAATGAAAAACTGTTTTTT. Encoded protein: CASSLHRGNEKLFF.